This paragraph covers one TCR beta chain sequence. This clonotype has just a few counts. Its antigen specificity is not known. No clone much larger than this one lies a single base away; base qualities are absent. This specimen belongs to a study of CD8 T cells in ankylosing spondylitis (TCRdb year 2017). About the full investigation: To find TCR variants linked to disease, the study profiled T cell receptor beta repertoires in ankylosing spondylitis patients and healthy donors. Samples of peripheral blood were taken, and for ankylosing spondylitis patients, synovial fluid was collected as well. The whole study cohort included over 85 healthy donors and about two dozen ankylosing spondylitis patients. Findings and caveats that apply to the study as a whole: A CD8+ phenotype was shown by the disease-linked clones, which were found at relatively low frequencies in peripheral blood. A TCR beta motif made up of several highly homologous amino acid variants appeared to be characteristic of blood from ankylosing spondylitis patients. Significant enrichment of the disease-linked clones was reported in matched synovial fluid samples from ankylosing spondylitis patients. Some of the motif variants had been reported before in the synovial fluid and blood of reactive arthritis patients, a finding that suggests common disease-initiation mechanisms.

Instrument used: Illumina HiSeq 2500. Quantitative 5'-RACE with molecular barcodes was the method used to prepare the TCR beta libraries. The paper's data handling went like this. A new computational method, built on a probabilistic model of VDJ rearrangement, was used to identify disease-linked TCR variants. The raw public data were reprocessed by TCRdb itself: fastp quality trimming at Q25, MiXCR clonotype calling, in-frame beta chains only. Each CDR3 protein appears once, grouped with its most common genes and DNA. These V and J calls originate from TCRdb's pipeline instead of the authors' own analysis. The sample has 300,000 to 350,000 distinct CDR3 sequences on record, more than 20% of them singletons. The ten largest clones capture about 3.5% of the sample. Sequenced material: blood, either unsorted or a sorted T cell fraction (not recorded which). The receptor was derived from a female donor with ankylosing spondylitis or in good health (not recorded which).

The CDR3 region reads CSAPGRGTLYEQYF. Here is the DNA: TGCAGTGCCCCGGGCAGGGGGACCCTCTACGAGCAGTACTTC. The chain couples TRBV20-1 to TRBJ2-7, and TRBD1 aligns with 7 junction nucleotides. The CDR3 covers 14 residues, taking in both the cysteine and the phenylalanine. Just the 42-base CDR3 DNA is kept, in frame starting at base 1. Trimming takes 6 bases off V and 3 bases off J; junction bases not matched to a gene: 11. CDR1 and CDR2 were assigned from the germline V gene (reference sequence) as DFQATT and SNEGSKA.